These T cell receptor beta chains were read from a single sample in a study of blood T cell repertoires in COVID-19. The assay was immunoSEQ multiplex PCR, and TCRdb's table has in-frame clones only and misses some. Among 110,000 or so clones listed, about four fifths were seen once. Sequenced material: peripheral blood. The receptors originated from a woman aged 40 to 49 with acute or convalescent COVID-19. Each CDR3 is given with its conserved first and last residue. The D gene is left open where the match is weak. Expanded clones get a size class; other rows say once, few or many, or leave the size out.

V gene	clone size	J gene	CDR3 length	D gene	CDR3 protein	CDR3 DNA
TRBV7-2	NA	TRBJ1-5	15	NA	CASSLRGGTNQPQHF	TGTGCCAGCAGCCTCCGTGGGGGGACGAATCAGCCCCAGCATTTT
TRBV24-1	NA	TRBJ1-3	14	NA	CATSGAQRGNTIYF	TGTGCCACCAGTGGGGCACAACGAGGAAACACCATATATTTT
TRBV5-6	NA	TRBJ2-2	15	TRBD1	CASSRQGANTGELFF	TGTGCCAGCAGCAGACAGGGGGCGAACACCGGGGAGCTGTTTTTT
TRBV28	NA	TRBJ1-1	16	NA	CASSITSPSMNTEAFF	TGTGCCAGCAGTATAACTTCCCCGAGTATGAACACTGAAGCTTTCTTT
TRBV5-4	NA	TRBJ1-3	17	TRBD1	CASSLGYRTGEGNTIYF	TGTGCCAGCAGCTTGGGGTACAGGACAGGGGAAGGAAACACCATATATTTT
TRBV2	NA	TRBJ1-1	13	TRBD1	CASADRRDSEAFF	TGTGCCAGCGCCGACCGCCGGGACAGTGAAGCTTTCTTT
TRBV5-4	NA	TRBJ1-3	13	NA	CASSLRGGNTIYF	TGTGCCAGCAGCTTGAGGGGCGGAAACACCATATATTTT
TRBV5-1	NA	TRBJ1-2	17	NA	CASSLGDRGIRVDGYTF	TGCGCCAGCAGCTTGGGGGACCGCGGGATCAGGGTTGATGGCTACACCTTC
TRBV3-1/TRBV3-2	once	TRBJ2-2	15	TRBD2	CASSRGLARTGELFF	TGTGCCAGCAGCCGAGGACTAGCTCGCACCGGGGAGCTGTTTTTT
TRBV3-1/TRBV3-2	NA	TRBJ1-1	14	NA	CASSQRRGRTEAFF	TGTGCCAGCAGCCAAAGGCGGGGTCGAACTGAAGCTTTCTTT
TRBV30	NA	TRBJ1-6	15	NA	CAWSVPGGWNSPLHF	TGTGCCTGGAGTGTACCGGGGGGTTGGAATTCACCCCTCCACTTT
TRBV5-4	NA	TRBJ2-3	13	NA	CASNRGTADTQYF	TGTGCCAGCAACCGGGGAACGGCAGATACGCAGTATTTT
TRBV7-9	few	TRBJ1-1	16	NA	CASSLAGLTLNTEAFF	TGTGCCAGCAGCTTAGCGGGGCTTACCCTGAACACTGAAGCTTTCTTT
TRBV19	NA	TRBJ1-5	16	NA	CASSTLGRGGFQPQHF	TGTGCCAGTAGTACGCTGGGCCGAGGGGGTTTTCAGCCCCAGCATTTT
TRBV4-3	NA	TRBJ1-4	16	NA	CASSQQGIATNEKLFF	TGCGCCAGCAGCCAGCAGGGGATTGCAACTAATGAAAAACTGTTTTTT
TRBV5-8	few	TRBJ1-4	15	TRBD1	CASSPWTGSGGKLFF	TGTGCCAGCAGCCCCTGGACAGGGAGCGGCGGAAAACTGTTTTTT
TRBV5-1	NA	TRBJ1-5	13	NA	CASSSGGGQPQHF	TGCGCCAGCAGCTCGGGAGGGGGTCAGCCCCAGCATTTT
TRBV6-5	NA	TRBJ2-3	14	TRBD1	CASSPTGAPDTQYF	TGTGCCAGCAGTCCAACAGGGGCGCCAGATACGCAGTATTTT
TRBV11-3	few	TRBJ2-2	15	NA	CASSRERGYTGELFF	TGTGCCAGCAGCCGGGAACGGGGGTACACCGGGGAGCTGTTTTTT
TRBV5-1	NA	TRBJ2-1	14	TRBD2	CASGGGGLYNEQFF	TGCGCCAGCGGCGGGGGGGGGCTCTACAATGAGCAGTTCTTC
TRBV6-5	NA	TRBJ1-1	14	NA	CASSYGQASLRAFF	TGTGCCAGCAGTTACGGACAAGCCAGCCTAAGGGCTTTCTTT
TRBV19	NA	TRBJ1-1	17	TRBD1	CASSIDRQGAPNTEAFF	TGTGCCAGTAGTATAGATCGGCAGGGGGCGCCGAACACTGAAGCTTTCTTT
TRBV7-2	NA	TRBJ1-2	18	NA	CASSSLQVGGLTNYGYTF	TGTGCCAGCAGCTCGCTCCAAGTGGGGGGACTTACTAACTATGGCTACACCTTC
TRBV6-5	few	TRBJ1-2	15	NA	CASRKDRGGDYGYTF	TGTGCCAGCAGGAAGGACAGAGGGGGGGACTATGGCTACACCTTC
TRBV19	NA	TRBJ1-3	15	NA	CASSTQLPSGNTIYF	TGTGCCAGTAGTACCCAACTTCCCTCTGGAAACACCATATATTTT
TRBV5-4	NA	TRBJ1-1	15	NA	CASSSLAGKNTEAFF	TGTGCCAGCAGCTCCCTGGCGGGGAAAAACACTGAAGCTTTCTTT
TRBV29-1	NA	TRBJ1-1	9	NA	CSSWLEAFF	TGCAGCTCCTGGCTTGAAGCTTTCTTT
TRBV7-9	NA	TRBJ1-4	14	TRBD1	CASSPGQGSEKLFF	TGTGCCAGCAGCCCGGGACAGGGGAGTGAAAAACTGTTTTTT
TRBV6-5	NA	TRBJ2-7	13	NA	CASSSPRRGEQYF	TGTGCCAGCAGTTCCCCAAGGAGAGGCGAGCAGTACTTC
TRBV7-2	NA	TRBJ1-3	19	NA	CASSLNGFATDSFRNTIYF	TGTGCCAGCAGCTTAAACGGTTTTGCGACGGACAGTTTTAGAAACACCATATATTTT
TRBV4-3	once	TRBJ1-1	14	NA	CASSQDLGNTEAFF	TGCGCCAGCAGCCAAGATCTCGGGAACACTGAAGCTTTCTTT
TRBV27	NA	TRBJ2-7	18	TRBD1	CASSFRSSGTGLSYEQYF	TGTGCCAGCAGTTTCCGCTCTTCCGGGACAGGGCTCTCCTACGAGCAGTACTTC
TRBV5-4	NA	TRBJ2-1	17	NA	CASSRGTSQSSYNEQFF	TGTGCCAGCAGCCGGGGAACTAGTCAAAGCTCCTACAATGAGCAGTTCTTC
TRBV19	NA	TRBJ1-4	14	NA	CASSIAREGEKLFF	TGTGCCAGTAGTATCGCCAGGGAGGGTGAAAAACTGTTTTTT
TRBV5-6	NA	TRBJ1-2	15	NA	CASRNTREGDYGYTF	TGTGCCAGCAGGAATACCCGGGAGGGGGACTATGGCTACACCTTC
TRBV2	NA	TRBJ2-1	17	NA	CASSKNEPRLRYNEQFF	TGTGCCAGCAGTAAAAATGAGCCGAGACTTCGCTACAATGAGCAGTTCTTC
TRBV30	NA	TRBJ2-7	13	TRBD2	CAWRATSVGEQYF	TGTGCCTGGAGGGCGACTAGCGTGGGCGAGCAGTACTTC
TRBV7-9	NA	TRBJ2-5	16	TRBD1	CASSFRLQGTQETQYF	TGTGCCAGCAGCTTTCGGCTACAGGGGACACAAGAGACCCAGTACTTC
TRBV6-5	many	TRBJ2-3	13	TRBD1	CASRPQGADTQYF	TGTGCCAGCAGGCCCCAGGGGGCAGATACGCAGTATTTT
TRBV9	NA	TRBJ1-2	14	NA	CASSPSEGSYGYTF	TGTGCCAGCAGCCCCTCGGAAGGGAGCTATGGCTACACCTTC
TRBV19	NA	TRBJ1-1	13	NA	CASSLQGFTEAFF	TGTGCCAGTAGTCTCCAGGGCTTCACTGAAGCTTTCTTT
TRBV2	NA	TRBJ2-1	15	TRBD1	CASSLYRDRGLGQFF	TGTGCCAGCAGTTTGTACCGGGACAGGGGGTTGGGGCAGTTCTTC
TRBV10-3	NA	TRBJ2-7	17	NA	CAISESIGTGTSYEQYF	TGTGCCATCAGTGAGTCGATAGGTACAGGGACGAGCTACGAGCAGTACTTC
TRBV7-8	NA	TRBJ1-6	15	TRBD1	CASRETGGRNSPLHF	TGTGCCAGCAGAGAGACAGGGGGCAGGAATTCACCCCTCCACTTT
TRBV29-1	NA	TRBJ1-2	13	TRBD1	CSSGQGTSIGYTF	TGCAGCTCGGGACAGGGGACATCTATCGGCTACACCTTC
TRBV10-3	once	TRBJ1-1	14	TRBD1	CAIRGDREPAEAFF	TGTGCCATCAGGGGTGACAGGGAACCAGCTGAAGCTTTCTTT
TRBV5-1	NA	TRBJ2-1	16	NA	CASSLDQVRSYNEQFF	TGCGCCAGCAGCTTGGATCAGGTCCGCTCCTACAATGAGCAGTTCTTC